The 20 T cell receptor beta chains below were found in one sample sequenced in a study of CD8 T cells in Susac syndrome. The RNA input was about 0.5 to 1 ug, and it was reverse transcribed with random hexamers. TCRdb called the immunoSEQ multiplex PCR reads again in MiXCR, with one record for every CDR3 protein. The repertoire holds under 150,000 distinct CDR3 sequences, with over 90% as singletons. The specimen sequenced was CD4+ T cells from PBMCs. The receptors originated from a human donor with Susac syndrome.

The CDR3, as DNA: TGTGCCAGCAGCGCCCCGCCAGAACACTCTGGAAACACCATATATTTT. Encoded protein: CASSAPPEHSGNTIYF. The rearrangement uses TRBV9 and TRBJ1-3, with D hard to call. The V and J ends lost 3 bases and 0 bases respectively, with 13 bases between them. This CDR3 is 16 amino acids long. Germline CDR1 reads SGDLS; CDR2 reads YYNGEE.

The chain couples TRBV20-1 to TRBJ1-2; a weak D match, TRBD1 (5 bases). The CDR3 runs 12 residues. The germline V gene has CDR1 DFQATT and CDR2 SNEGSKA (reference sequence). The CDR3 loop is CTGDQGNYGYTF. In DNA, the CDR3 is TGCACTGGGGACCAAGGAAACTATGGCTACACCTTC.

The chain uses TRBV29-1 and TRBJ2-1; 8 nucleotides line up with TRBD2. Trimming at V came to 3 bases and at J to 4 bases, leaving 5 bases not matched to a gene. CDR3 length: 14 amino acids. Germline V gene sequence: CDR1 SQVTM, CDR2 ANQGSEA. The CDR3 sequence is CSVDWASGYNEQFF. CDR3 nucleotides: TGCAGCGTTGACTGGGCTAGCGGGTACAATGAGCAGTTCTTC.

The V call is TRBV24-1, the J call TRBJ2-1, with D uncertain. V lost 0 bases and J lost 4, with 9 bases in between. This CDR3 contains 15 residues. The germline V gene has CDR1 KGHDR and CDR2 SFDVKD. CDR3 amino acids: CATSDLRNLYNEQFF. In nucleotides, the CDR3 is TGTGCCACCAGTGATTTGCGAAACTTATACAATGAGCAGTTCTTC.

This chain joins TRBV3-1 and TRBJ1-1; D remains ambiguous. The V end was cut by 4 bases, the J end by 1 base, with 7 bases between. Germline V gives CDR1 LGHDT, CDR2 YNNKEL (reference sequence). CDR3 length: 13 amino acids. The CDR3 sequence is CASSLIGNTEAFF. Written as DNA, the CDR3 is TGTGCCAGCAGCCTGATAGGGAACACTGAAGCTTTCTTT.

The chain couples TRBV4-2 to TRBJ2-2; TRBD2 is a possible D gene (5 bases). Looked up from germline, CDR1 is LGHNA and CDR2 is YNFKEQ. The CDR3 consists of 14 residues. Trimming pared 2 bases from V and 5 bases from J, leaving 9 bases between. Here the CDR3 reads CASSQRDGTGELFF. CDR3 bases: TGTGCCAGCAGCCAACGGGATGGGACCGGGGAGCTGTTTTTT.

This clonotype has only a few counts. This chain connects TRBV28 to TRBJ2-7, with D possibly being TRBD1 or TRBD2 (5 bases each). The CDR3 extends over 11 amino acids. V was trimmed by 6 bases and J by 8 bases, leaving 11 bases between them. In germline, CDR1 is MDHEN, CDR2 SYDVKM. The CDR3 DNA follows: TGTGCCAGCAGCTCCGAGGGGAAGCAGTACTTC. This sequence encodes CASSSEGKQYF. Full variable domain (remainder filled in from reference TRBV28 and TRBJ2-7): DVKVTQSSRYLVKRTGEKVFLECVQDMDHENMFWYRQDPGLGLRLIYFSYDVKMKEKGDIPEGYSVSREKKERFSLILESASTNQTSMYLCASSSEGKQYFGPGTRLTVT.

CDR3: CSAGTGPLNGYTF. For the CDR3, the DNA is TGCAGCGCCGGTACAGGGCCCCTCAATGGCTACACCTTC. This sequence joins TRBV29-1 and TRBJ1-2; a possible D gene is TRBD1 (6 bases). The CDR3 extends over 13 amino acids. Germline CDR1 and CDR2: SQVTM and ANQGSEA. With 7 bases removed from V and 6 bases from J, the gap between germline ends came to 18 bases.

This chain links TRBV4-1 with TRBJ2-3; D might be TRBD2 (7 bases). This CDR3 has 17 amino acids. The germline V gene has CDR1 MGHRA and CDR2 YSYEKL. The V gene lost 0 bases and the J gene lost 1 base, with 14 bases spanning the gap. CDR3 residues: CASSQDVAGAGTDTQYF. DNA for the CDR3: TGCGCCAGCAGCCAAGACGTGGCGGGGGCCGGCACAGATACGCAGTATTTT.

This clonotype has just one count. The V and J genes are TRBV12-3 or TRBV12-4 and TRBJ1-5, with D possibly being TRBD1 (5 bases). This CDR3 has 14 amino acids. The ends were cut back, 0 bases at V and 6 bases at J, with 9 bases in the middle. CDR3 nucleotides: TGTGCCAGCAGTTTAGCGCGTGGGGGTCAGCCCCAGCATTTT. Its translation is CASSLARGGQPQHF.

The rearrangement links TRBV5-5 to TRBJ2-5; D is unclear. V shed 0 bases and J shed 2 bases, with 2 bases lying between them. The CDR3 is 12 residues long. Germline V lookup: CDR1 SGHKS, CDR2 YYEKEE (reference sequence). Here the CDR3 DNA reads TGTGCCAGCAGCTTGGGTCAAGAGACCCAGTACTTC. Translated: CASSLGQETQYF.

The chain couples TRBV29-1 to TRBJ1-1; D remains ambiguous. CDR3 size: 13 residues. Trimming removed 3 bases from V and 1 base from J, with 9 bases in between. The V gene's germline CDR1 is SQVTM and CDR2 ANQGSEA. CDR3 region: CSVEGRWNTEAFF. The CDR3 DNA sequence: TGCAGCGTTGAGGGCAGATGGAACACTGAAGCTTTCTTT. The full variable domain, rest sourced from reference TRBV29-1 and TRBJ1-1, is SAVISQKPSRDICQRGTSLTIQCQVDSQVTMMFWYRQQPGQSLTLIATANQGSEATYESGFVIDKFPISRPNLTFSTLTVSNMSPEDSSIYLCSVEGRWNTEAFFGQGTRLTVV.

The chain is built from TRBV30 and TRBJ1-1; TRBD1 aligns across 8 bases. The germline gives CDR1 GTSNPN, CDR2 SVGIG (reference sequence). The CDR3 sequence is 13 residues long. The V gene end was trimmed by 4 bases and the J gene end by 4 bases; junction bases not matched to a gene: 5. The CDR3 here is CAWTKQGVTEAFF. In DNA form, the CDR3 reads TGTGCCTGGACAAAACAGGGGGTCACTGAAGCTTTCTTT.

V and J are TRBV5-1 and TRBJ2-7; 7 bases are a match to TRBD2. Germline loops: CDR1 SGHRS, CDR2 YFSETQ. The V gene end was trimmed by 4 bases and the J gene end by 2 bases; junction bases not matched to a gene: 6. The CDR3 spans 14 residues. The CDR3 reads CASSLREGPYEQYF. DNA of the CDR3: TGCGCCAGCAGCCTGAGGGAGGGCCCCTACGAGCAGTACTTC.

This clonotype occurred a few times. The chain recombines TRBV6-2 or TRBV6-3 with TRBJ1-5, with TRBD1 as a possible D gene (5 bases). The CDR3 totals 15 residues. The germline V and J ends were trimmed by 0 bases and 1 base, with 7 bases remaining between them. CDR1 is MNHEY, CDR2 SVGEGT, per germline. The DNA of the CDR3 is TGTGCCAGCAGTTACTCGGGGGTGAGCAATCAGCCCCAGCATTTT. Protein product: CASSYSGVSNQPQHF.

The CDR3 DNA follows: TGTGCCAGTAGTCTAGCAAGATTCGGCTCCTACAATGAGCAGTTCTTC. Translated, it gives CASSLARFGSYNEQFF. This rearrangement joins TRBV19 to TRBJ2-1, with D possibly TRBD2 on 5 matching bases. Per germline, CDR1 LNHDA and CDR2 SQIVND (reference sequence). The V end lost 5 bases, the J end lost 0 bases, and 14 bases lay between the germline ends. The CDR3 sequence is 16 residues long.

The chain links TRBV2 to TRBJ2-1, with 12 bases identical to TRBD2. Trimming at V came to 7 bases and at J to 10 bases, leaving 8 bases not matched to a gene. Germline V gene lookup returns CDR1 SNHLY and CDR2 FYNNEI. The CDR3 consists of 14 residues. The CDR3: CASIRLAGASEQFF. The DNA for the CDR3 is TGTGCCAGCATTAGACTAGCGGGAGCGTCCGAGCAGTTCTTC.

This clonotype has just one count. This chain joins TRBV12-3 or TRBV12-4 and TRBJ2-1; a weak D match, TRBD1 (6 bases). Trimming stripped 7 bases from V and 2 bases from J, with 12 bases between. The CDR3 sequence is 14 residues long. The CDR3 protein is CASKKGTTYNEQFF. DNA for the CDR3: TGTGCCAGCAAGAAGGGGACAACCTACAATGAGCAGTTCTTC.

This clonotype was detected once. The rearrangement uses TRBV30 and TRBJ1-6; D ambiguous. Per the germline V gene, CDR1 is GTSNPN and CDR2 is SVGIG (reference sequence). The CDR3 loop spans 11 amino acids. Trimming took 4 bases from V and 8 from J, leaving 6 bases between them. The CDR3 sequence: CAWTRDSPLHF. The CDR3 DNA reads TGTGCCTGGACCAGAGATTCACCCCTCCACTTT. The whole variable domain, remainder taken from reference TRBV30 and TRBJ1-6, is SQTIHQWPATLVQPVGSPLSLECTVEGTSNPNLYWYRQAAGRGLQLLFYSVGIGQISSEVPQNLSASRPQDRQFILSSKKLLLSDSGFYLCAWTRDSPLHFGNGTRLTVT.

The chain's CDR3 is CAKSTGPNYGYTF. The CDR3 DNA follows: TGTGCCAAATCGACAGGGCCTAACTATGGCTACACCTTC. V and J are TRBV2 and TRBJ1-2; 7 nucleotides line up with TRBD1. CDR1 is SNHLY, CDR2 FYNNEI, per germline. CDR3 length: 13 residues. V lost 10 bases and J lost 0; bases outside the gene matches: 5.